This passage covers 2 T cell receptor beta chains from one sample sequenced in a study of T cells after yellow fever vaccination. A single record per CDR3 protein comes from TCRdb applying MiXCR to the 5' RACE reads. The sample holds under 100,000 distinct CDR3 sequences, roughly 5.8% seen once. The specimen was CD8+ T cells sorted from PBMCs, collected 10 days after the yellow fever booster vaccination. The source is a man in his late teens or twenties who received the YFV17D yellow fever vaccine.

CDR3 loop: CASSLPPGTEYEQYV. The CDR3 nucleotides are TGTGCCAGCAGCTTGCCTCCCGGGACAGAGTACGAGCAGTACGTC. The chain links TRBV5-8 to TRBJ2-7; TRBD1 aligns across 7 bases. CDR1 and CDR2 (germline): SGHTS, YDEGEE. Germline trimming cut 1 base from V and 4 bases from J; bases unmatched to any gene: 8. The CDR3 is 15 amino acids.

V and J are TRBV7-9 and TRBJ1-1; D perhaps matches TRBD1 (5 bases). Trimming left V 4 bases short and J 7 bases short, with 19 bases between. This CDR3 is 15 amino acids long. From germline, CDR1 is SEHNR and CDR2 FQNEAQ (reference sequence). CDR3 sequence reads: CASSSAGTDDDEAFF. The DNA of the CDR3 is TGTGCCAGCAGCTCCGCCGGGACGGACGACGATGAAGCTTTCTTT. Looking up the rest from reference TRBV7-9 and TRBJ1-1 gives the full variable domain: DTGVSQNPRHKITKRGQNVTFRCDPISEHNRLYWYRQTLGQGPEFLTYFQNEAQLEKSRLLSDRFSAERPKGSFSTLEIQRTEQGDSAMYLCASSSAGTDDDEAFFGQGTRLTVV.